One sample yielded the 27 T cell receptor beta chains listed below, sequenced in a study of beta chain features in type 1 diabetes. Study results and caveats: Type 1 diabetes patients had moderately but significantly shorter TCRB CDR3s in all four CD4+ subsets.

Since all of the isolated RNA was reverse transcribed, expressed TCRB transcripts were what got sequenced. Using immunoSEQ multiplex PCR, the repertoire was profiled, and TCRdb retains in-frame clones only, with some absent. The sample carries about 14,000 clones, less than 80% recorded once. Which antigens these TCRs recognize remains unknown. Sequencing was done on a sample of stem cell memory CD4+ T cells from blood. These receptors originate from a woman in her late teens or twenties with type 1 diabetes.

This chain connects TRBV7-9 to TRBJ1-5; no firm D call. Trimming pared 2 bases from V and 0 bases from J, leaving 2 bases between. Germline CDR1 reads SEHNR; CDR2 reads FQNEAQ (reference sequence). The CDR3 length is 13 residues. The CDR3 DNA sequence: TGTGCCAGCAGCTTACATAGCAATCAGCCCCAGCATTTT. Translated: CASSLHSNQPQHF.

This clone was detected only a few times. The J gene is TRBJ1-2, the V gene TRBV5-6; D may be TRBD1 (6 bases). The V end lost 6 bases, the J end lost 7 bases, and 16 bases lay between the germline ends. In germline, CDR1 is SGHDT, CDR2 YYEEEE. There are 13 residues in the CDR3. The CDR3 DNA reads TGTGCCAGCAACCGACAGGACCTCGTTGGCTACACCTTC. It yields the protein CASNRQDLVGYTF.

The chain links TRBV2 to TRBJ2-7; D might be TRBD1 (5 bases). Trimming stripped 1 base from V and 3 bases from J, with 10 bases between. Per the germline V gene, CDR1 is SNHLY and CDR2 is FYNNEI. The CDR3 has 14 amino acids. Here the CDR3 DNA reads TGTGCCAGCAGTGAAGGCAGGGCCCACTACGAGCAGTACTTC. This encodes CASSEGRAHYEQYF.

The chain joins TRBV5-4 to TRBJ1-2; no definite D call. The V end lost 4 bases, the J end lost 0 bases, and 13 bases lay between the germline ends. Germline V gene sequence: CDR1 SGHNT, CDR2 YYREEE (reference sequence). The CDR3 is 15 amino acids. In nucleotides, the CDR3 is TGTGCCAGCAGCCCCGACTTCATGTCTAACTATGGCTACACCTTC. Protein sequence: CASSPDFMSNYGYTF. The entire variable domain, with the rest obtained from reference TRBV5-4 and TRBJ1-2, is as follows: ETGVTQSPTHLIKTRGQQVTLRCSSQSGHNTVSWYQQALGQGPQFIFQYYREEENGRGNFPPRFSGLQFPNYSSELNVNALELDDSALYLCASSPDFMSNYGYTFGSGTRLTVV.

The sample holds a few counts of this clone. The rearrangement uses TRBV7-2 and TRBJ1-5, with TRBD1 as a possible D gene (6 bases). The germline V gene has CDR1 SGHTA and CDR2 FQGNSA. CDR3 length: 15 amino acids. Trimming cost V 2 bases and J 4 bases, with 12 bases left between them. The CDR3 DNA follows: TGTGCCAGCAGCTTAAAGACAGGAGTGAATCAGCCCCAGCATTTT. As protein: CASSLKTGVNQPQHF.

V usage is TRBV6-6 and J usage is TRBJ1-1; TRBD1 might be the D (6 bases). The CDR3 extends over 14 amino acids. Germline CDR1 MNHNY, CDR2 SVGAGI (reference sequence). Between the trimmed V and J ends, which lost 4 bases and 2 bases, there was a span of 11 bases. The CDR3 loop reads CASSSGTTNTEAFF. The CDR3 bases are TGTGCCAGCAGTTCCGGGACAACCAACACTGAAGCTTTCTTT.

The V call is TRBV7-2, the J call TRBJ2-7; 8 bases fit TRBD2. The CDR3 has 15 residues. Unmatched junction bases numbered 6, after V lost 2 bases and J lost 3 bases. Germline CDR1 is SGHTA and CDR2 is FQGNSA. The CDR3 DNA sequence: TGTGCCAGCAGCTTAAGACTAGCGCACAACTACGAGCAGTACTTC. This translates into CASSLRLAHNYEQYF.

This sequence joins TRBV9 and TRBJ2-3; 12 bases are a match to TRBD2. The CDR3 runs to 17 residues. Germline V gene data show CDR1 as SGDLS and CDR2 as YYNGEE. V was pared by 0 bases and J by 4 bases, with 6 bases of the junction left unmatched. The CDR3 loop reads CASSVDPSGRVADTQYF. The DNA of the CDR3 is TGTGCCAGCAGCGTAGATCCTAGCGGGAGGGTCGCAGATACGCAGTATTTT.

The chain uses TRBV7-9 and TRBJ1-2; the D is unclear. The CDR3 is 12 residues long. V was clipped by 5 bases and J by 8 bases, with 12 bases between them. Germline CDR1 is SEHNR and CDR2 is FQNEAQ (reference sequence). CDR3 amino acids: CASSRTEGGYTF. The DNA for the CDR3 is TGTGCCAGCAGCCGGACGGAGGGAGGCTACACCTTC.

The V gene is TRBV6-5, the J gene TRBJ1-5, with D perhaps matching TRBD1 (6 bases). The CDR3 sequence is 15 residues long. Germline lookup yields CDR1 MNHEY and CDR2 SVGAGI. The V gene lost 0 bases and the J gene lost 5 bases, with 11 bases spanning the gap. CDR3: CASSYSIEGDQPQHF. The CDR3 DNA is TGTGCCAGCAGTTACTCGATAGAGGGGGATCAGCCCCAGCATTTT.

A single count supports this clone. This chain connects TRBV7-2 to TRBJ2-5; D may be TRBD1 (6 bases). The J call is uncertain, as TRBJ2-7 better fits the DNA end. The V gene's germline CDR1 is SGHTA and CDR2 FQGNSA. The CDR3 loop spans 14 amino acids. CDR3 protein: CASSRRTVVYEQYF. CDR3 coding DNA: TGTGCCAGCAGCCGGAGGACAGTCGTCTACGAGCAGTACTTC.

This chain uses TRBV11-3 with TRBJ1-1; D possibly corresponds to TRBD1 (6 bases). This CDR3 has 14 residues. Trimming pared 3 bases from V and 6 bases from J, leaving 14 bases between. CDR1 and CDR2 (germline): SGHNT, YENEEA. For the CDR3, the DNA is TGTGCCAGCAGCTTTTACCCCGGACAGCCTGAAGCTTTCTTT. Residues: CASSFYPGQPEAFF.

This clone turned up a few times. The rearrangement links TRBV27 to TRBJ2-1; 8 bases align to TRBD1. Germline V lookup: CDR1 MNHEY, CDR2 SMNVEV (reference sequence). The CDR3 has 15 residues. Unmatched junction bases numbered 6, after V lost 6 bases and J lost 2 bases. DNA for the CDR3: TGTGCCAGCAGCCCCGGACAGGGCCCCTACAATGAGCAGTTCTTC. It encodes CASSPGQGPYNEQFF.

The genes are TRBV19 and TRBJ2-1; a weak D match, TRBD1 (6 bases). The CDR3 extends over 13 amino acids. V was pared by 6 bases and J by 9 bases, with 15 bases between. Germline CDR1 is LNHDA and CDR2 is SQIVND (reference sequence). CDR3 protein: CASSETQGTEQFF. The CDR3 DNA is TGTGCCAGTAGCGAAACACAGGGAACTGAGCAGTTCTTC.

Written as DNA, the CDR3 is TGCGCCAGCAGCTTGGCCCGGATACGAGGGACTAGGGGCCCCGAGCAGTACTTC. Protein: CASSLARIRGTRGPEQYF. The gene calls are TRBV5-1 and TRBJ2-7; 8 bases align to TRBD2. There are 18 residues in the CDR3. Per the germline V gene, CDR1 is SGHRS and CDR2 is YFSETQ. The V segment lost 0 bases and the J segment 6 bases; nucleotides outside the gene matches: 17.

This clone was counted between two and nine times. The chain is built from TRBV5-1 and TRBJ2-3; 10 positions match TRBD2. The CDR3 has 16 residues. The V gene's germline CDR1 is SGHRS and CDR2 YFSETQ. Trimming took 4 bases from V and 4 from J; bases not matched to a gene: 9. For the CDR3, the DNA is TGCGCCAGCAGCCCCCAGGCTAGCGGGAGAGCAGATACGCAGTATTTT. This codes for CASSPQASGRADTQYF.

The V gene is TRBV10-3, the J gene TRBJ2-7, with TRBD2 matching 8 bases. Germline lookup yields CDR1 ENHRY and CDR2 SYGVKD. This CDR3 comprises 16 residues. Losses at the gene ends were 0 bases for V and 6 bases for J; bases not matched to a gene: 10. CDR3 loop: CAISESGAGGPVEQYF. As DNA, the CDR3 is TGTGCCATCAGTGAGTCTGGGGCGGGAGGCCCCGTCGAGCAGTACTTC.

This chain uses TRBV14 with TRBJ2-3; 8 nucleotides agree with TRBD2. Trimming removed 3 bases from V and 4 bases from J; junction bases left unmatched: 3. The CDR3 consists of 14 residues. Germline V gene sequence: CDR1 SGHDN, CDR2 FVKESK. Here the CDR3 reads CASSQSSGADTQYF. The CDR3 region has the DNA TGTGCCAGCAGCCAGAGTAGCGGGGCAGATACGCAGTATTTT.

CDR3 nucleotides: TGTGCCAGCAGCTTTGGACAGGGGTCCACCGGGGAGCTGTTTTTT. Translating gives CASSFGQGSTGELFF. The chain combines TRBV7-8 with TRBJ2-2; 9 bases line up with TRBD1. V gave up 3 bases and J gave up 4 bases; unmatched junction bases: 3. The CDR3 length is 15 residues. In germline, CDR1 is SGHVS, CDR2 FQNEAQ.

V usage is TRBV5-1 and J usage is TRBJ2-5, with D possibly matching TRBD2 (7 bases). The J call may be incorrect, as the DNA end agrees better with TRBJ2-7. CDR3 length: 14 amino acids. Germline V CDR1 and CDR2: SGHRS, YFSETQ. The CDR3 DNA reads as TGCGCCAGCAGCACGGGGGGCCCTCGAACCGAGCAGTACTTC. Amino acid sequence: CASSTGGPRTEQYF.

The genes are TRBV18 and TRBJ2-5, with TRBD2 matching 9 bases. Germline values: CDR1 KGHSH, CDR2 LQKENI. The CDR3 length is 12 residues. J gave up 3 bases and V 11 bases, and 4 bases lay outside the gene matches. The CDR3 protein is CAGSSGEETQYF. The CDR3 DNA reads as TGTGCCGGATCTAGCGGGGAAGAGACCCAGTACTTC.

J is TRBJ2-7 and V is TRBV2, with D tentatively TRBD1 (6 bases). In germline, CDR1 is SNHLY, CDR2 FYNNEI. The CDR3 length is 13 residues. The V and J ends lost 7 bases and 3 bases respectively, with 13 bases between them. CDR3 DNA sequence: TGTGCCAGCACCCGGGACACAAACTACGAGCAGTACTTC. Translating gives CASTRDTNYEQYF.

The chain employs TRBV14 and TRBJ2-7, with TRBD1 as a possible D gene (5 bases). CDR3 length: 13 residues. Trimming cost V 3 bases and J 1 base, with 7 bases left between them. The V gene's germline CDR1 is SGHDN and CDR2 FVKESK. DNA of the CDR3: TGTGCCAGCAGCCAGACAGTGTCCTACGAGCAGTACTTC. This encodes CASSQTVSYEQYF.

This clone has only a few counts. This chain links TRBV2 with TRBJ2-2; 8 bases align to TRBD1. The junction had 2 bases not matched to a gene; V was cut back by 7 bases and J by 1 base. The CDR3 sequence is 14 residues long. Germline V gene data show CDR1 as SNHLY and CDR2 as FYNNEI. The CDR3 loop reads CASTGTGNTGELFF. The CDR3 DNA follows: TGTGCCAGCACCGGGACAGGGAACACCGGGGAGCTGTTTTTT.

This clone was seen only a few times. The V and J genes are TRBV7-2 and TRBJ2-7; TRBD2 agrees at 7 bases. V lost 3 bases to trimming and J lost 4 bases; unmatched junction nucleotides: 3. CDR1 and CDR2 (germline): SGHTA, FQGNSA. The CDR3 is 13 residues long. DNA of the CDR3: TGTGCCAGCAGCTTGGGGGGGGGTTACGAGCAGTACTTC. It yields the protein CASSLGGGYEQYF.

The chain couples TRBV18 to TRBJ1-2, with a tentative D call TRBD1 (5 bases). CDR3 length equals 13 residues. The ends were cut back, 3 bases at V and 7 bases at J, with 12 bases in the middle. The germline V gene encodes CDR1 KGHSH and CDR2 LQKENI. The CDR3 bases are TGTGCCAGCTCACCGCCCCTGGACACTGGCTACACCTTC. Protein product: CASSPPLDTGYTF.

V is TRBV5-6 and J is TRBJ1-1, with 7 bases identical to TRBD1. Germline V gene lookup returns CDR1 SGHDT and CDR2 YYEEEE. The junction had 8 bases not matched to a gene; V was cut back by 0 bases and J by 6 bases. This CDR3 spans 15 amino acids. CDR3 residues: CASSLVRGQVAEAFF. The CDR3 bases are TGTGCCAGCAGCTTGGTAAGGGGGCAAGTCGCTGAAGCTTTCTTT.